This T cell receptor beta chain was found in a study of tumor T cells in aggressive B-cell lymphoma. V lost 2 bases and J lost 3; bases outside the gene matches: 0. The CDR3 length is 13 residues. CDR1 is SGDLS, CDR2 YYNGEE, per germline. This table comes from immunoSEQ multiplex PCR, and its TCRdb copy is limited to in-frame clones, with some not included. In the table there are 7,300 or so clones, roughly 80% of which are singletons. The receptor's source is an adult with diffuse large B cell lymphoma. The sequenced sample was tumor tissue. The chain has TRBV9 and TRBJ2-3, with 7 positions matching TRBD2. CDR3 amino acids: CASSVGGTDTQYF. CDR3 in DNA: TGTGCCAGCAGCGTCGGGGGGACAGATACGCAGTATTTT.